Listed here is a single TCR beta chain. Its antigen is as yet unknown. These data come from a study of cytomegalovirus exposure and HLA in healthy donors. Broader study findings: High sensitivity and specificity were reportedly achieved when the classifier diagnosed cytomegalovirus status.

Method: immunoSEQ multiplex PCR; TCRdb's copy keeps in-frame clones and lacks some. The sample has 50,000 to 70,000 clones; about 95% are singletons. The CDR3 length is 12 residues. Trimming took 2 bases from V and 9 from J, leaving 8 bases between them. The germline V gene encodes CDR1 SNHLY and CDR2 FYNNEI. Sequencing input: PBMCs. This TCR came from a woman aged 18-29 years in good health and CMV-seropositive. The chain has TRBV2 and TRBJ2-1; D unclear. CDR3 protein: CASSEILLEQFF. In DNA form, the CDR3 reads TGTGCCAGCAGTGAAATCCTCCTTGAGCAGTTCTTC.